The clone carrying this T cell receptor (beta chain) occurred once. This CDR3 has 14 amino acids. V lost 6 bases to trimming and J lost 5 bases, with 13 bases between them. Germline V gene lookup returns CDR1 SGHAT and CDR2 FQNNGV. This sample stems from a study of T cell changes during pregnancy in multiple sclerosis. The table came from immunoSEQ multiplex PCR; TCRdb's copy has only in-frame clones and leaves some out. The repertoire has around 65,000 clones, around nine tenths of them found once; the top ten carry 3.3%. The source of this sequence is a female donor in good health, enrolled as a control in a pregnancy study. The source was peripheral blood, collected in the first trimester of pregnancy. The rearrangement uses TRBV11-2 and TRBJ2-2, with D perhaps matching TRBD2 (6 bases). CDR3 in DNA: TGTGCCAGCAGATTTCCCGGGGGAACCGGGGAGCTGTTTTTT. This codes for CASRFPGGTGELFF.